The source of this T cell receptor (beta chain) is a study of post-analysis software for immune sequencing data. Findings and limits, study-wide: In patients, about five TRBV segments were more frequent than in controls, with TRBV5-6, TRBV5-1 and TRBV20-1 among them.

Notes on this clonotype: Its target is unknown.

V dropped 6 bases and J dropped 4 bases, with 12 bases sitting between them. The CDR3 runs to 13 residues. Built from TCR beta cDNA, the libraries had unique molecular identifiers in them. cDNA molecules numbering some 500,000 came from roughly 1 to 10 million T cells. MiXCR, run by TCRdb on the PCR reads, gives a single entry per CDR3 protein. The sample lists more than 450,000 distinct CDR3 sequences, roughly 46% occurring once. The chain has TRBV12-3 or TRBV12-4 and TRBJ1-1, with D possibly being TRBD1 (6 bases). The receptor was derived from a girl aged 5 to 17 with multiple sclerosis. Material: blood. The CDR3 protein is CASRKGGGTEAFF. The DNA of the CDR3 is TGTGCCAGCAGGAAGGGGGGGGGCACTGAAGCTTTCTTT.